The present entry profiles one T cell receptor beta chain with its context. V lost 4 bases to trimming and J lost 5 bases, with 9 bases between them. CDR1 and CDR2 (germline): KGHDR, SFDVKD. CDR3 length: 13 residues. This entry is derived from a study of blood T cell repertoires in COVID-19. Whole-study context: Sites in the United States, Italy and Spain provided acute and convalescent COVID-19 samples. PBMCs, B-cell-depleted T cells, or T cells provided the cDNA or gDNA that made up the material.

As originally analysed: Counts of nucleated cells, estimated from reference gene primer amplification, were obtained. Assay used: immunoSEQ multiplex PCR; TCRdb lists only in-frame clones, some missing. Clone size and V and J calls were adopted from that table, with D and trimming inferred from the DNA. This table has about 68,000 clones, more than 70% appearing once. The gene calls are TRBV24-1 and TRBJ2-3, with D unclear. The clonotype originates from a woman aged 55-70 years with acute or convalescent COVID-19. Material: peripheral blood. The CDR3 reads CATSDRGRDTQYF. CDR3 DNA sequence: TGTGCCACCAGTGACCGCGGTAGAGATACGCAGTATTTT.